One T cell receptor beta chain is described in this entry. Its cognate antigen has yet to be identified. Base qualities are not recorded, but no much larger clone differs from it by a single base. The entry originates in a study of post-analysis software for immune sequencing data (dated by TCRdb to between 2014 and 2017). Broadly, across the study: Recorded disease courses included relapsing-remitting, secondary progressive and progressive-relapsing multiple sclerosis, with some patients lacking subtype annotation. Patient repertoires were compared against 11 to 12 previously published healthy control repertoires from donors aged roughly 6 to 28 years. A subset of samples was prepared in parallel using single-end sample barcoding, then pooled and co-amplified after Illumina adapter ligation. What the authors observed across the whole study: The multiple sclerosis patient group was slightly younger than the control group. Direct clustering with F measure showed strong co-clustering of samples prepared in the same batch, prompting a batch-effect correction. Compared with controls, multiple sclerosis patients had significantly lower normalized Chao1 diversity, a finding suggesting substantial peripheral T-cell clonal expansion. Significantly higher frequencies in patients than in controls were found for several TRBV segments, including TRBV5-6, TRBV5-1 and TRBV20-1.

V is pared back by 6 bases and J by 6 bases, with 5 bases lying between the germline termini. From the cysteine through the phenylalanine, the CDR3 covers 10 amino acids. Only the CDR3 DNA is retained, 30 bases long and in frame from the first base. CDR1 KGHSH and CDR2 LQKENI are derived from the germline V gene. Library method: PCR. Reads for this sample came from an Illumina HiSeq 2500. To reduce PCR and sequencing biases, unique molecular identifiers were built into the TCR beta cDNA libraries. Every 1 to 10 million input T cells yielded 500,000 or so cDNA molecules, meaning each molecule approximated one T cell. Patient libraries were prepared and sequenced with the same protocol used for the earlier healthy control dataset. Within a given batch, samples were prepared together, multiplexed and sequenced on the same HiSeq lane. The authors' analysis ran thus. Raw barcoded reads were processed with MIGEC, and single-read molecular identifier groups were discarded before consensus assembly and CDR3 extraction. VDJtools was used for post-analysis of the clonotype tables, with diversity normalized by down-sampling every dataset to the smallest sample size. Repertoire overlap clustering matched CDR3 amino acid but not nucleotide sequences to correct batch-related cross-sample contamination. TCRdb reprocessing: public reads trimmed at Q25 with fastp, clones called with MiXCR, in-frame beta chains kept. Rows matching on CDR3 protein sequence are summarized as one entry with the most common DNA and genes. TCRdb's processing, not the authors', yielded these V and J calls. The table for this sample lists hundreds of thousands of distinct CDR3 sequences; 30% of them were counted only once. The ten largest clones add up to around 0.56% of the sample.

To demonstrate the VDJtools post-analysis software, the study profiled TCR beta repertoires from the peripheral blood of about 13 young patients with multiple sclerosis. The patients with multiple sclerosis were children and adolescents between about 6 and 16 years of age. Sequenced input: blood. The clonotype was recovered from a girl between 10 and 17 years old with multiple sclerosis. Recombination linked TRBV18 to TRBJ1-2; there is no confident call for the D gene. Here the CDR3 is given as CASSTDGYTF. In nucleotides, the sequence is TGTGCCAGCTCTACGGATGGCTACACCTTC.